This entry is about one T cell receptor beta chain. Clones were read by immunoSEQ multiplex PCR, and TCRdb kept only the in-frame ones, dropping some. Counted here are about 320,000 clones, about 85% occurring once; the ten biggest clones make up 1.5% to 2%. This record belongs to a study of blood T cell repertoires in COVID-19. Study as a whole: The United States, Italy and Spain supplied acute and convalescent COVID-19 samples. PBMCs, B-cell-depleted T cells, or T cells were the source of the cDNA or gDNA that made up the material.

V was trimmed by 7 bases and J by 8 bases, leaving 10 bases between them. CDR1 is SNHLY and CDR2 is FYNNEI in the germline V gene. CDR3 size: 11 residues. This rearrangement joins TRBV2 to TRBJ2-3, with D perhaps matching TRBD2 (5 bases). This clonotype originated in a woman aged 25 to 45 who had been exposed to COVID-19. The sequencing sample was made of PBMCs or T cells enriched from blood (not recorded which). CDR3 region: CASTRGGTQYF. CDR3 nucleotide sequence: TGTGCCAGCACCCGTGGAGGTACGCAGTATTTT. The variable domain in full, completed from reference TRBV2 and TRBJ2-3, reads EPEVTQTPSHQVTQMGQEVILRCVPISNHLYFYWYRQILGQKVEFLVSFYNNEISEKSEIFDDQFSVERPDGSNFTLKIRSTKLEDSAMYFCASTRGGTQYFGPGTRLTVL.